Sequencing of this T cell receptor (beta chain) was carried out in a study of a mutant IDH1 vaccine in newly diagnosed glioma. Study details: All eight of the vaccinations patients received fell in weeks 1, 3, 5, 7, 11, 15, 19 and 23. Previous treatment comprised radiotherapy, temozolomide, or both, mostly both. Vaccine administration was initiated 4-6 weeks following radiotherapy alone, or with temozolomide cycles.

Assay used: immunoSEQ multiplex PCR; TCRdb lists only in-frame clones, some missing. Of about 32,000 clones listed, under 80% were seen once; the top ten hold roughly a quarter. Details on this clone: Its antigen is still unknown.

The germline V gene encodes CDR1 WNHNN and CDR2 SYGVQD (reference sequence). The CDR3 covers 15 residues. V gave up 3 bases and J gave up 4 bases; unmatched junction bases: 3. Documented time point: week 11, during vaccination. With topical imiquimod, each dose of the vaccine consisted of 300 ug of mutant IDH1 20-mer peptide. The donors had new WHO grade 3 or 4 astrocytomas; these were IDH1-mutant and ATRX-lost. The receptor was isolated from a man aged 25-40 years with glioma. The input for sequencing was PBMCs, taken from a glioma patient whose treatment included an IDH1 peptide vaccine. The rearrangement uses TRBV10-1 and TRBJ2-3; TRBD2 aligns across 11 bases. In nucleotides, the CDR3 is TGCGCCAGCAGTGAAGGGACTAGCGGTCCAGATACGCAGTATTTT. As protein: CASSEGTSGPDTQYF.